The 22 T cell receptor beta chains presented below share a single source sample, sequenced in a study of blood T cell repertoires in COVID-19. Sequencing was performed with immunoSEQ multiplex PCR; in TCRdb, only in-frame clones are kept and a portion is missing. The sample includes around 400,000 clones, around nine tenths of them seen just once. The sample consisted of PBMCs or T cells enriched from blood (not recorded which). These receptors were obtained from a woman aged 18-35 years who had been exposed to COVID-19.

The V gene is TRBV7-2, the J gene TRBJ2-5; 13 bases map to TRBD2. This CDR3 comprises 18 residues. CDR1 is SGHTA, CDR2 FQGNSA, per germline. With 1 base clipped from V and 1 base from J, the junction kept 6 bases outside the gene matches. CDR3 in amino acids: CASSLDGGLAGPQETQYF. In nucleotides, the CDR3 is TGTGCCAGCAGCTTAGATGGGGGACTAGCGGGACCCCAAGAGACCCAGTACTTC.

V is TRBV28 and J is TRBJ1-5; no firm D call. The germline V gene encodes CDR1 MDHEN and CDR2 SYDVKM. This CDR3 region has 13 residues. The V gene lost 4 bases and the J gene lost 9 bases, with 13 bases spanning the gap. CDR3 residues: CASSSREARPQHF. The CDR3 DNA follows: TGTGCCAGCAGTTCCCGGGAGGCACGGCCCCAGCATTTT.

The chain employs TRBV5-4 and TRBJ1-2; D is ambiguous. Germline V lookup: CDR1 SGHNT, CDR2 YYREEE (reference sequence). CDR3 length equals 16 residues. V lost 2 bases and J 0 bases, leaving 14 bases between the germline ends. The CDR3 sequence is CASSLSLLEANYGYTF. CDR3 nucleotide sequence: TGTGCCAGCAGCTTAAGTTTGCTCGAGGCTAACTATGGCTACACCTTC.

V is TRBV19 and J is TRBJ1-2, with TRBD1 matching 10 bases. The CDR3 is made up of 14 amino acids. With V trimmed by 9 bases and J by 4 bases, 8 bases remained unmatched. Germline CDR1 reads LNHDA; CDR2 reads SQIVND (reference sequence). The CDR3 region has the DNA TGTGCCAGCCGCCGGGACAGGGGCTTCTATGGCTACACCTTC. It is translated as CASRRDRGFYGYTF.

The chain combines TRBV9 with TRBJ2-5, with D unresolved. The CDR3 has 16 residues. Trimming left V 3 bases short and J 1 base short, with 16 bases between. Germline loops: CDR1 SGDLS, CDR2 YYNGEE. In DNA form, the CDR3 reads TGTGCCAGCAGCGCTCTTTCCCAGGCCGGCCAAGAGACCCAGTACTTC. The encoded protein is CASSALSQAGQETQYF.

CDR3: CATRSLGLTNPYSNQPQHF. The CDR3 DNA is TGTGCCACCAGGAGCCTTGGGCTGACCAACCCGTATAGCAATCAGCCCCAGCATTTT. The V and J genes are TRBV28 and TRBJ1-5, with D unresolved. V lost 10 bases to trimming and J lost 0 bases, with 28 bases between them. The length of the CDR3 is 19 residues. Per the germline V gene, CDR1 is MDHEN and CDR2 is SYDVKM.

The chain uses TRBV11-2 and TRBJ2-7; D remains ambiguous. Germline CDR1 SGHAT, CDR2 FQNNGV. V dropped 1 base and J dropped 5 bases, with 6 bases sitting between them. CDR3 length: 12 amino acids. CDR3 loop: CASSLGVHEQYF. The CDR3 DNA is TGTGCCAGCAGCTTAGGAGTACACGAGCAGTACTTC.

This chain connects TRBV19 to TRBJ2-5; 8 bases map to TRBD2. V trimming: 1 base; J trimming: 1 base; junction bases outside the gene matches: 2. The CDR3 sequence is 15 residues long. CDR1 and CDR2 from the germline V gene are LNHDA and SQIVND (reference sequence). The CDR3 reads CASSIAGGPQETQYF. Here the CDR3 DNA reads TGTGCCAGTAGTATAGCGGGGGGGCCCCAAGAGACCCAGTACTTC.

V usage is TRBV6-1 and J usage is TRBJ2-7, with D possibly being TRBD1 (5 bases). The germline CDR1 and CDR2 sequences are MNHNS and SASEGT. The CDR3 has 12 residues. V dropped 5 bases and J dropped 4 bases, with 9 bases sitting between them. The CDR3 DNA reads TGTGCCAGCAGTTTGACAGCATACGAGCAGTACTTC. This sequence encodes CASSLTAYEQYF.

The rearrangement uses TRBV4-2 and TRBJ1-2; tentative D call: TRBD1 (5 bases). Germline loops: CDR1 LGHNA, CDR2 YNFKEQ. The CDR3 contains 16 residues. V was shortened by 0 bases and J by 3 bases, with 14 bases between the two germline ends. In nucleotides, the CDR3 is TGTGCCAGCAGCCAAGATGGGGCAAGCCCGGACTATGGCTACACCTTC. Translation: CASSQDGASPDYGYTF.

The chain joins TRBV6-5 to TRBJ1-2; TRBD1 is a possible D gene (6 bases). CDR1 MNHEY and CDR2 SVGAGI come from the germline V gene. The CDR3 sequence is 15 residues long. Trimming pared 6 bases from V and 2 bases from J, leaving 16 bases between. In nucleotides, the CDR3 is TGTGCCAGCAGAAGGAACAGGGCCCTGAACTATGGCTACACCTTC. Translation gives CASRRNRALNYGYTF.

V and J are TRBV7-2 and TRBJ2-5, with D tentatively TRBD2 (6 bases). Trimming removed 0 bases at V and 4 bases at J, with 12 bases between. Germline V CDR1 and CDR2: SGHTA, FQGNSA. The CDR3 has 15 amino acids. The CDR3 protein is CASSLARLGIETQYF. The CDR3, as DNA: TGTGCCAGCAGCTTAGCTAGACTAGGAATAGAGACCCAGTACTTC.

The gene calls are TRBV9 and TRBJ1-2; 10 nucleotides match TRBD1. CDR1 is SGDLS and CDR2 is YYNGEE in the germline V gene. V dropped 5 bases and J dropped 3; count of bases not matched to a gene: 4. This CDR3 comprises 14 residues. CDR3 amino acids: CASSGTGVDYGYTF. The CDR3, as DNA: TGTGCCAGCAGTGGGACAGGGGTGGACTATGGCTACACCTTC.

To note about this clone: This CDR3 is also generated by other DNA sequences in the sample. This chain joins TRBV7-2 and TRBJ2-7; TRBD1 matches 12 bases. The V gene end was trimmed by 5 bases and the J gene end by 7 bases; junction bases not matched to a gene: 6. The CDR3 runs 14 residues. Germline V CDR1 and CDR2: SGHTA, FQGNSA. The CDR3 DNA reads as TGTGCCAGCAGCCCGGGACAGGGGGCGAGGGAGCAGTACTTC. Translating it yields CASSPGQGAREQYF.

J is TRBJ2-1 and V is TRBV7-9; 8 bases match TRBD1. Trimming at V came to 7 bases and at J to 4 bases, leaving 12 bases not matched to a gene. Germline values: CDR1 SEHNR, CDR2 FQNEAQ (reference sequence). This CDR3 is 16 amino acids long. The CDR3: CASIPPWDRIYNEQFF. The CDR3 DNA is TGTGCCAGCATCCCGCCTTGGGACAGGATTTACAATGAGCAGTTCTTC.

The CDR3 nucleotides are TGTGCCAGCTCACGGGGACAGGGATTCACAGATACGCAGTATTTT. Translated, it gives CASSRGQGFTDTQYF. The chain links TRBV18 to TRBJ2-3; 9 bases map to TRBD1. J lost 2 bases, V lost 4 bases, and 4 bases had no gene match. CDR3 length: 15 residues. Germline V lookup: CDR1 KGHSH, CDR2 LQKENI.

The rearrangement uses TRBV24-1 and TRBJ2-7; D unclear. The V and J ends lost 5 bases and 5 bases respectively, with 9 bases between them. The CDR3 is 12 residues long. Germline loops: CDR1 KGHDR, CDR2 SFDVKD. The CDR3 reads CATSVQVDEQYF. CDR3 DNA: TGTGCCACCAGTGTCCAGGTCGACGAGCAGTACTTC.

This chain connects TRBV10-3 to TRBJ1-6; D is ambiguous. Germline loops: CDR1 ENHRY, CDR2 SYGVKD. The CDR3 has 14 amino acids. The V end was cut by 2 bases, the J end by 7 bases, with 9 bases between. The CDR3 region is CAISEGRHNSPLHF. The CDR3 region has the DNA TGTGCCATCAGTGAGGGGAGGCACAATTCACCCCTCCACTTT.

V usage is TRBV10-1 and J usage is TRBJ1-1, with D possibly matching TRBD1 (5 bases). V was clipped by 2 bases and J by 0 bases, with 28 bases between them. The CDR3 consists of 21 residues. In germline, CDR1 is WNHNN, CDR2 SYGVQD (reference sequence). In nucleotides, the CDR3 is TGCGCCAGCAGTGAGGACGAAGACAGCCGAAGCTGGATGGGCATGAACACTGAAGCTTTCTTT. The encoded protein is CASSEDEDSRSWMGMNTEAFF.

This clone came up once. The chain is built from TRBV27 and TRBJ1-2, with D perhaps matching TRBD1 (6 bases). V was shortened by 2 bases and J by 3 bases, with 10 bases between the two germline ends. Per germline, CDR1 MNHEY and CDR2 SMNVEV (reference sequence). The CDR3 is made up of 14 amino acids. CDR3 in DNA: TGTGCCAGCAGTTTAAGGGGGATCGACTATGGCTACACCTTC. Protein sequence: CASSLRGIDYGYTF.

V and J are TRBV18 and TRBJ1-5, with 7 bases fitting TRBD1. J was trimmed by 4 bases and V by 6 bases; bases with no gene match: 9. From germline, CDR1 is KGHSH and CDR2 LQKENI. The CDR3 is 15 residues long. CDR3 amino acids: CASSYTGALNQPQHF. DNA of the CDR3: TGTGCCAGCTCGTACACAGGGGCTCTTAATCAGCCCCAGCATTTT.

The J gene is TRBJ2-1, the V gene TRBV6-2 or TRBV6-3; TRBD1 aligns across 9 bases. The CDR3 totals 14 residues. CDR1 is MNHEY, CDR2 SVGEGT, per germline. The V and J ends lost 5 bases and 8 bases, in that order; junction bases with no gene match: 7. CDR3 sequence: CASSNGQGWDEQFF. The CDR3 nucleotides read TGTGCCAGCAGTAATGGACAGGGGTGGGATGAGCAGTTCTTC.